One and the same sample provided the 30 T cell receptor beta chains below, sequenced in a study of CD8+ T cells in alopecia areata. The authors extracted RNA and reverse transcribed it into cDNA as the sequencing template. Here immunoSEQ multiplex PCR was the method, and the copy in TCRdb shows in-frame clones only, minus some. The data contain 200,000 to 250,000 clones, less than 75% of them seen just once; the ten biggest clones take up 1.6%. Described treatment: oral pan-JAK inhibitor, 5-10 mg twice daily. The starting material was CD4+ T cells sorted from blood, obtained at week 4, from a patient treated with tofacitinib. Every receptor here comes from a human donor with alopecia areata.

Note on this clone: Other DNA sequences in the same sample also yield this CDR3. This chain connects TRBV30 to TRBJ1-1; D gene ambiguous. CDR1 is GTSNPN, CDR2 SVGIG, per germline (reference sequence). The germline V and J ends were trimmed by 3 bases and 1 base, with 9 bases remaining between them. The CDR3 spans 13 residues. The CDR3 DNA sequence: TGTGCCTGGAGCGACGGATCGAACACTGAAGCTTTCTTT. It specifies CAWSDGSNTEAFF.

V and J are TRBV5-6 and TRBJ2-7; D possibly corresponds to TRBD2 (6 bases). The V gene's germline CDR1 is SGHDT and CDR2 YYEEEE. Trimming left V 3 bases short and J 3 bases short, with 13 bases between. The CDR3 length is 14 residues. CDR3 loop: CASSWAGRGYEQYF. The CDR3 coding sequence is TGTGCCAGCAGCTGGGCAGGGCGGGGCTACGAGCAGTACTTC.

Worth noting for this clone: Other DNA sequences in this sample translate to the same CDR3. The chain couples TRBV30 to TRBJ2-5; D is uncertain. The germline V gene encodes CDR1 GTSNPN and CDR2 SVGIG (reference sequence). The CDR3 has 11 amino acids. V dropped 2 bases and J dropped 5 bases, with 6 bases sitting between them. CDR3 region: CAWSPSETQYF. DNA of the CDR3: TGTGCCTGGAGTCCTAGTGAGACCCAGTACTTC.

This clone showed up just a few times. V and J are TRBV30 and TRBJ1-2, with unresolved D. The V and J ends lost 2 bases and 2 bases respectively, with 15 bases between them. The CDR3 contains 15 residues. CDR1 is GTSNPN, CDR2 SVGIG, per germline (reference sequence). This CDR3 is CAWSLGRPINYGYTF. The CDR3 DNA sequence: TGTGCCTGGAGTCTAGGGCGGCCGATCAACTATGGCTACACCTTC.

The genes are TRBV6-5 and TRBJ1-4; D not resolved. Germline V gene lookup returns CDR1 MNHEY and CDR2 SVGAGI. CDR3 length equals 15 residues. Trimming removed 5 bases at V and 4 bases at J, with 14 bases between. The CDR3 coding sequence is TGTGCCAGCAGTCCCTTGACACGAAGTAATGAAAAACTGTTTTTT. Translated, it gives CASSPLTRSNEKLFF.

In DNA form, the CDR3 reads TGCAGCGGCCGGGACACTAGTTACAATGAGCAGTTCTTC. Encoded protein: CSGRDTSYNEQFF. The chain carries TRBV29-1 and TRBJ2-1; perhaps TRBD1 as D (6 bases). Germline V gene data show CDR1 as SQVTM and CDR2 as ANQGSEA. CDR3 length: 13 amino acids. The ends were cut back, 7 bases at V and 4 bases at J, with 14 bases in the middle.

The V and J genes are TRBV7-8 and TRBJ1-1; D is perhaps TRBD1 (5 bases). This CDR3 spans 13 amino acids. The germline CDR1 and CDR2 sequences are SGHVS and FQNEAQ. Trimming removed 6 bases at V and 6 bases at J, with 14 bases between. In DNA form, the CDR3 reads TGTGCCAGCAGTACTCAGGGACTTGCTGAAGCTTTCTTT. Translating it yields CASSTQGLAEAFF.

This clone has ten or more counts. The chain recombines TRBV7-8 with TRBJ2-6; possibly TRBD2 for D (5 bases). The CDR3 totals 18 residues. Germline loops: CDR1 SGHVS, CDR2 FQNEAQ. Trimming cost V 1 base and J 0 bases, with 13 bases left between them. As DNA, the CDR3 is TGTGCCAGCAGCTTAGTCGGACTGCTTATCTCTGGGGCCAACGTCCTGACTTTC. It translates to CASSLVGLLISGANVLTF.

This chain uses TRBV27 with TRBJ2-7, with 12 positions matching TRBD1. After removal of 4 bases from V and 4 bases from J, the junction contained 5 bases not matched to a gene. Germline CDR1 and CDR2: MNHEY and SMNVEV (reference sequence). This CDR3 is 15 amino acids long. CDR3 coding DNA: TGTGCCAGCAGTTCCCCGGGACAGGGGGCATACGAGCAGTACTTC. Translated, it gives CASSSPGQGAYEQYF.

J is TRBJ1-5 and V is TRBV2, with 7 bases aligning to TRBD1. V shed 7 bases and J 3 bases; nucleotides not matched to a gene: 6. This CDR3 has 14 residues. Germline CDR1 and CDR2: SNHLY and FYNNEI. The CDR3 sequence: CASTDRVVNQPQHF. CDR3 DNA sequence: TGTGCCAGCACCGACAGGGTAGTCAATCAGCCCCAGCATTTT.

The chain joins TRBV30 to TRBJ1-6, with TRBD1 as a possible D gene (5 bases). The CDR3 spans 15 residues. CDR1 is GTSNPN and CDR2 is SVGIG in the germline V gene (reference sequence). V lost 3 bases and J 3 bases, leaving 12 bases between the germline ends. CDR3 bases: TGTGCCTGGAGGGAGCAGGGCGTCTATAATTCACCCCTCCACTTT. Translating gives CAWREQGVYNSPLHF.

Only one count was recorded for this clone. V usage is TRBV30 and J usage is TRBJ1-3; the D is unclear. CDR3 length: 12 residues. The germline V and J ends were trimmed by 4 bases and 1 base, with 5 bases remaining between them. Germline assignment: CDR1 GTSNPN and CDR2 SVGIG (reference sequence). The DNA of the CDR3 is TGTGCCTGGATGTTTTCTGGAAACACCATATATTTT. This sequence encodes CAWMFSGNTIYF. The full variable domain, rest sourced from reference TRBV30 and TRBJ1-3, is SQTIHQWPATLVQPVGSPLSLECTVEGTSNPNLYWYRQAAGRGLQLLFYSVGIGQISSEVPQNLSASRPQDRQFILSSKKLLLSDSGFYLCAWMFSGNTIYFGEGSWLTVV.

There are a few counts of this clone. The chain has TRBV5-5 and TRBJ2-6; no clear D gene. CDR1 and CDR2 (germline): SGHKS, YYEKEE (reference sequence). V shed 4 bases and J shed 0 bases, with 5 bases lying between them. The CDR3 has 14 amino acids. CDR3 amino acids: CASSVSSGANVLTF. The CDR3, as DNA: TGTGCCAGCAGCGTAAGCTCTGGGGCCAACGTCCTGACTTTC. The full variable domain, rest sourced from reference TRBV5-5 and TRBJ2-6, is DAGVTQSPTHLIKTRGQQVTLRCSPISGHKSVSWYQQVLGQGPQFIFQYYEKEERGRGNFPDRFSARQFPNYSSELNVNALLLGDSALYLCASSVSSGANVLTFGAGSRLTVL.

The chain couples TRBV25-1 to TRBJ1-6; D call uncertain. The CDR3 covers 14 residues. V was clipped by 6 bases and J by 10 bases, with 16 bases between them. CDR1 is MGHDK, CDR2 SYGVNS, per germline. CDR3 sequence reads: CASSRLHGGSPLHF. The CDR3 nucleotides read TGTGCCAGCAGCCGGCTCCACGGTGGGTCACCCCTCCACTTT.

This clone turned up a few times. The chain couples TRBV5-6 to TRBJ1-2; D uncertain. Germline loops: CDR1 SGHDT, CDR2 YYEEEE. Trimming removed 1 base from V and 1 base from J, with 2 bases in between. The CDR3 spans 12 residues. The CDR3 DNA follows: TGTGCCAGCAGCTTGTATAACTATGGCTACACCTTC. This encodes CASSLYNYGYTF.

The genes are TRBV15 and TRBJ2-7, with TRBD1 identical over 9 bases. Germline V gives CDR1 LNHNV, CDR2 YYDKDF (reference sequence). The CDR3 runs 18 residues. V dropped 3 bases and J dropped 5; count of bases not matched to a gene: 17. The CDR3 bases are TGTGCCACCAGCAGCCAAATTGCGCGGGGACAGGGAGGCCACGAGCAGTACTTC. Its protein product is CATSSQIARGQGGHEQYF.

This sequence joins TRBV2 and TRBJ1-5; D possibly corresponds to TRBD1 (5 bases). The CDR3 contains 15 residues. Trimming shortened V by 5 bases and J by 1 base, and 12 bases separated the two germline ends. Germline CDR1 reads SNHLY; CDR2 reads FYNNEI. In nucleotides, the CDR3 is TGTGCCAGCAGTTCCAGGGATAGGAGCAATCAGCCCCAGCATTTT. Protein product: CASSSRDRSNQPQHF.

The chain uses TRBV7-2 and TRBJ1-1, with D hard to call. Per germline, CDR1 SGHTA and CDR2 FQGNSA. The CDR3 is made up of 15 amino acids. V shed 5 bases and J shed 1 base, with 14 bases lying between them. CDR3 region: CASSPPGMGNTEAFF. The DNA of the CDR3 is TGTGCCAGCAGCCCGCCCGGGATGGGGAACACTGAAGCTTTCTTT. Complete variable domain (other parts from reference TRBV7-2 and TRBJ1-1): GAGVSQSPSNKVTEKGKDVELRCDPISGHTALYWYRQSLGQGLEFLIYFQGNSAPDKSGLPSDRFSAERTGGSVSTLTIQRTQQEDSAVYLCASSPPGMGNTEAFFGQGTRLTVV.

This chain uses TRBV5-6 with TRBJ2-7, with D unclear. The CDR3 is 14 amino acids. Looked up from germline, CDR1 is SGHDT and CDR2 is YYEEEE. Trimming removed 1 base from V and 6 bases from J, with 14 bases in between. The CDR3 loop is CASSLIVSRSEQYF. CDR3 sequence (DNA): TGTGCCAGCAGCTTGATTGTATCCCGGTCCGAGCAGTACTTC.

V gene TRBV30 combines with J gene TRBJ1-2; D ambiguous. The CDR3 sequence is 12 residues long. V dropped 2 bases and J dropped 7 bases, with 11 bases sitting between them. In germline, CDR1 is GTSNPN, CDR2 SVGIG (reference sequence). The CDR3 DNA reads as TGTGCCTGGAGTACAGACGTGGGTGGCTACACCTTC. Translation: CAWSTDVGGYTF.

V is TRBV28 and J is TRBJ1-6, with D possibly being TRBD1 (5 bases). Looked up from germline, CDR1 is MDHEN and CDR2 is SYDVKM. Trimming removed 3 bases from V and 7 bases from J, with 10 bases in between. The CDR3 covers 14 residues. CDR3 region: CASSLGQINSPLHF. CDR3 in DNA: TGTGCCAGCAGTTTGGGGCAGATCAATTCACCCCTCCACTTT.

The table lists this clone with a count of one. V usage is TRBV15 and J usage is TRBJ1-6, with 10 nucleotides matching TRBD1. CDR1 is LNHNV, CDR2 YYDKDF, per germline (reference sequence). V shed 1 base and J 14 bases; nucleotides not matched to a gene: 8. The length of the CDR3 is 15 residues. CDR3 DNA sequence: TGTGCCACCAGCAGAGCCGGGACAGGGGTCGCCGCCCTCCACTTT. It encodes CATSRAGTGVAALHF.

This clone was seen at least ten times. The J gene is TRBJ2-7, the V gene TRBV19, with 9 nucleotides matching TRBD1. The CDR3 runs 15 residues. Germline loops: CDR1 LNHDA, CDR2 SQIVND (reference sequence). V dropped 4 bases and J dropped 3; count of bases not matched to a gene: 7. DNA of the CDR3: TGTGCCAGTAGTAGAAACCGGGACAGGGACTACGAGCAGTACTTC. This codes for CASSRNRDRDYEQYF.

The J gene is TRBJ2-7, the V gene TRBV5-1, with D possibly being TRBD2 (5 bases). The CDR3 consists of 16 residues. Germline V lookup: CDR1 SGHRS, CDR2 YFSETQ. V gave up 4 bases and J gave up 2 bases, with 19 bases separating them. CDR3 sequence reads: CASSTGLLTQTYEQYF. The DNA of the CDR3 is TGCGCCAGCAGCACCGGACTCCTGACTCAGACCTACGAGCAGTACTTC.

This chain joins TRBV29-1 and TRBJ2-7; the D gene could be TRBD1 or TRBD2 (5 bases each). Deletions cut 5 bases from V and 0 bases from J, with 8 bases between. Germline V gene lookup returns CDR1 SQVTM and CDR2 ANQGSEA. CDR3 length: 12 amino acids. CDR3 in DNA: TGCAGCGTTTGGGACGGCTCCTACGAGCAGTACTTC. It is translated as CSVWDGSYEQYF.

The rearrangement links TRBV25-1 to TRBJ2-5; tentative D call: TRBD1 (5 bases). The CDR3 covers 14 residues. Germline V gives CDR1 MGHDK, CDR2 SYGVNS. V lost 5 bases, J lost 1 base, and 11 bases lay in between. CDR3 in DNA: TGTGCCAGCAGTCCTCAGGGTTCCCAAGAGACCCAGTACTTC. Its translation: CASSPQGSQETQYF.

The genes are TRBV25-1 and TRBJ2-7; TRBD2 might be the D (5 bases). The CDR3 covers 14 residues. Germline CDR1 and CDR2: MGHDK and SYGVNS. Trimming took 0 bases from V and 1 from J, leaving 7 bases between them. The CDR3 protein is CASSEYSASYEQYF. The CDR3 nucleotides are TGTGCCAGCAGTGAATATAGCGCATCCTACGAGCAGTACTTC.

The chain's CDR3 is CATSSGTASSYEQYF. The CDR3 region has the DNA TGTGCCACCAGCAGTGGGACGGCGTCTTCCTACGAGCAGTACTTC. This chain links TRBV15 with TRBJ2-7, with D perhaps given as TRBD1 or TRBD2 (5 bases each). The CDR3 has 15 residues. The ends were cut back, 3 bases at V and 1 base at J, with 13 bases in the middle. Per germline, CDR1 LNHNV and CDR2 YYDKDF (reference sequence).

The chain has TRBV29-1 and TRBJ1-1; D is perhaps TRBD1 (5 bases). Germline V gives CDR1 SQVTM, CDR2 ANQGSEA. V was clipped by 5 bases and J by 5 bases, with 18 bases between them. The CDR3 extends over 14 amino acids. CDR3 loop: CSVRKGGGATEAFF. CDR3 DNA: TGCAGCGTTAGAAAGGGCGGAGGGGCGACTGAAGCTTTCTTT. Complete variable domain (other parts from reference TRBV29-1 and TRBJ1-1): SAVISQKPSRDICQRGTSLTIQCQVDSQVTMMFWYRQQPGQSLTLIATANQGSEATYESGFVIDKFPISRPNLTFSTLTVSNMSPEDSSIYLCSVRKGGGATEAFFGQGTRLTVV.

The CDR3 reads CSVDLGAPGVTDTQYF. The CDR3 region has the DNA TGCAGCGTTGATTTAGGCGCACCGGGGGTCACAGATACGCAGTATTTT. The rearrangement uses TRBV29-1 and TRBJ2-3, with a weak D call TRBD2 (6 bases). With 3 bases removed from V and 2 bases from J, the gap between germline ends came to 18 bases. CDR1 is SQVTM, CDR2 ANQGSEA, per germline. The length of the CDR3 is 16 residues.